The 11 T cell receptor beta chains listed next were all sequenced from one sample in a study of vaccination and CD4 T cells after COVID-19. The Oncomine TCR Beta short-read assay was applied to DNA of cultured CD4+ T cells. Each CDR3 protein is one row after TCRdb ran MiXCR on the PCR reads. The sample holds 14,000 or so distinct CDR3 sequences, 40% to 60% seen once. For these TCRs, the target antigens are not known. Specified treatment: roughly 10-day PBMC culture with coronavirus spike peptide pools or control peptides (ViraFEST assay). Here the sequenced sample was CD4+ T cells from blood, cultured in vitro, taken before SARS-CoV-2 vaccination. The receptors stem from a human donor who had recovered from COVID-19.

The rearrangement joins TRBV7-2 to TRBJ2-5, with D perhaps matching TRBD1 (5 bases). Trimming left V 9 bases short and J 4 bases short, with 15 bases between. Germline assignment: CDR1 SGHTA and CDR2 FQGNSA. The length of the CDR3 is 13 residues. In DNA, the CDR3 is TGTGCCAGTCGCCGCGCAGGGTTAGAGACCCAGTACTTC. Encoded protein: CASRRAGLETQYF.

The V call is TRBV6-5, the J call TRBJ1-1; D uncertain. Germline CDR1 MNHEY, CDR2 SVGAGI. Trimming shortened V by 2 bases and J by 2 bases, and 6 bases separated the two germline ends. There are 13 residues in the CDR3. CDR3 DNA: TGTGCCAGCAGTTACCAAAGTAACACTGAAGCTTTCTTT. This encodes CASSYQSNTEAFF.

The chain recombines TRBV2 with TRBJ2-3; 9 positions agree with TRBD2. CDR3 length: 16 amino acids. The ends lost 4 bases at V and 4 bases at J; junction bases unmatched: 9. Germline values: CDR1 SNHLY, CDR2 FYNNEI. CDR3 sequence: CASSAASGTGADTQYF. For the CDR3, the DNA is TGTGCCAGCAGTGCTGCTAGCGGGACCGGCGCAGATACGCAGTATTTT.

The chain uses TRBV2 and TRBJ1-1; D ambiguous. The CDR3 length is 13 residues. V was shortened by 4 bases and J by 0 bases, with 6 bases between the two germline ends. CDR1 and CDR2 from the germline V gene are SNHLY and FYNNEI. The CDR3 sequence is CASSGRLNTEAFF. CDR3 nucleotides: TGTGCCAGCAGTGGCCGTTTGAACACTGAAGCTTTCTTT.

This chain joins TRBV9 and TRBJ2-1, with D unresolved. The CDR3 runs 17 residues. CDR1 is SGDLS and CDR2 is YYNGEE in the germline V gene. V was shortened by 2 bases and J by 9 bases, with 24 bases between the two germline ends. The CDR3 DNA reads as TGTGCCAGCAGCGTTTCCCCCTTAGTAGGACCTAAGTCTGAGCAGTTCTTC. Its translation is CASSVSPLVGPKSEQFF.

The chain couples TRBV30 to TRBJ1-2, with 10 positions matching TRBD1. The CDR3 sequence is 14 residues long. Per germline, CDR1 GTSNPN and CDR2 SVGIG (reference sequence). J lost 7 bases, V lost 2 bases, and 7 bases had no gene match. The CDR3, as DNA: TGTGCCTGGAGTCCTGGGACAGGGGTACTTGGCTACACCTTC. Translation: CAWSPGTGVLGYTF.

This clonotype was observed a handful of times. The chain has TRBV7-9 and TRBJ1-2; 8 nucleotides line up with TRBD1. This CDR3 spans 17 amino acids. The V gene's germline CDR1 is SEHNR and CDR2 FQNEAQ (reference sequence). V trimming: 0 bases; J trimming: 0 bases; junction bases outside the gene matches: 6. The CDR3 protein is CASSLAGTGQPNYGYTF. In DNA, the CDR3 is TGTGCCAGCAGCTTAGCGGGGACAGGACAGCCTAACTATGGCTACACCTTC.

The genes are TRBV11-3 and TRBJ2-3; 13 positions match TRBD2. The V gene end was trimmed by 2 bases and the J gene end by 4 bases; junction bases not matched to a gene: 9. The CDR3 extends over 18 amino acids. CDR1 is SGHNT, CDR2 YENEEA, per germline. CDR3 nucleotide sequence: TGTGCCAGCAGCTTAAGGGAACTAGCGGGGGGGCGTCCAGATACGCAGTATTTT. This codes for CASSLRELAGGRPDTQYF.

This clonotype showed up just a few times. V is TRBV7-2 and J is TRBJ2-5, with unresolved D. Per the germline V gene, CDR1 is SGHTA and CDR2 is FQGNSA. The CDR3 runs to 14 residues. Trimming cost V 3 bases and J 5 bases, with 13 bases left between them. Here the CDR3 reads CASSLYGSWETQYF. In DNA, the CDR3 is TGTGCCAGCAGCTTGTATGGGTCCTGGGAGACCCAGTACTTC.

The gene calls are TRBV6-5 and TRBJ1-1; no reliable D call. Trimming removed 4 bases at V and 4 bases at J, with 13 bases between. CDR1 and CDR2 from the germline V gene are MNHEY and SVGAGI. The CDR3 contains 14 residues. The CDR3 nucleotides read TGTGCCAGCAGTTCCCAAGCTCGGGGCACTGAAGCTTTCTTT. Translation gives CASSSQARGTEAFF.

This chain connects TRBV27 to TRBJ2-3, with D unresolved. The CDR3 loop spans 14 amino acids. The V end lost 5 bases, the J end lost 2 bases, and 11 bases lay between the germline ends. Germline V gene data show CDR1 as MNHEY and CDR2 as SMNVEV (reference sequence). CDR3 in amino acids: CASSATVLTDTQYF. The CDR3 bases are TGTGCCAGCAGTGCGACTGTCCTCACAGATACGCAGTATTTT.